Reported below is one T cell receptor (beta chain). The data stem from a study of blood T cell repertoires in COVID-19. Study details: Spain, Italy and the United States supplied samples that represented acute and convalescent COVID-19. T cells, B-cell-depleted T cells, or PBMCs provided the cDNA or gDNA that served as material.

As handled by the study authors: Nucleated cell counts were estimated from reference gene primer amplification. TCRdb's table, derived via immunoSEQ multiplex PCR, lists solely in-frame clones and lacks some. V, J and clone size reflect that table, while D and trimming were determined from the DNA. The data show 180,000 or so clones, approximately 91% seen once. V trimming: 5 bases; J trimming: 3 bases; junction bases outside the gene matches: 10. The CDR3 is made up of 17 amino acids. The germline V gene has CDR1 LNHNV and CDR2 YYDKDF (reference sequence). The source is a man aged 35-49 years with acute or convalescent COVID-19. The chain is built from TRBV15 and TRBJ2-5, with 12 positions matching TRBD1. Sequenced input: peripheral blood. The CDR3 DNA reads as TGTGCCACCAGCGGCCATGGGACAGGGGGCCTGGAAGAGACCCAGTACTTC. Protein: CATSGHGTGGLEETQYF.